The 27 T cell receptor beta chains in this list originate from one sample, sequenced in a study of graft-versus-host responses after intestinal transplantation. Profiling relied on immunoSEQ multiplex PCR, and the TCRdb table lists in-frame clones only, not all of them. This table has about 12,000 clones, 93% appearing once. The source was PBMCs, collected roughly 110 days after intestinal transplant. The receptors here all came from a human patient who received an intestinal transplant, so some T cells may come from the graft donor.

The chain is built from TRBV30 and TRBJ1-1, with unresolved D. The CDR3 covers 12 residues. Germline V gene data show CDR1 as GTSNPN and CDR2 as SVGIG (reference sequence). V was cut by 5 bases and J by 6 bases, with 13 bases left in between. The CDR3 DNA sequence: TGTGCCTGGGGAAGGAGAACTCCTGAAGCTTTCTTT. It specifies CAWGRRTPEAFF.

The genes are TRBV7-9 and TRBJ1-1; D gene unclear. V lost 5 bases and J 1 base, leaving 8 bases between the germline ends. The CDR3 is made up of 13 amino acids. CDR1 and CDR2 (germline): SEHNR, FQNEAQ (reference sequence). As DNA, the CDR3 is TGTGCCAGCAGCCACGCCTGGAACACTGAAGCTTTCTTT. Its protein product is CASSHAWNTEAFF.

The chain recombines TRBV6-1 with TRBJ1-5; D remains unclear. Germline CDR1 and CDR2: MNHNS and SASEGT. CDR3 size: 17 residues. Trimming cost V 0 bases and J 5 bases, with 17 bases left between them. This chain's CDR3 is CASSEAGSMRLDQPQHF. In DNA form, the CDR3 reads TGTGCCAGCAGTGAAGCGGGTTCCATGAGGCTGGATCAGCCCCAGCATTTT.

The chain carries TRBV6-1 and TRBJ1-2; D not certain. Germline loops: CDR1 MNHNS, CDR2 SASEGT. This CDR3 spans 12 amino acids. V was pared by 6 bases and J by 4 bases, with 9 bases between. The CDR3 nucleotides read TGTGCCAGCAGCCACCGCGTCTATGGCTACACCTTC. It translates to CASSHRVYGYTF.

This chain uses TRBV2 with TRBJ2-1, with D possibly being TRBD2 (6 bases). Germline CDR1 reads SNHLY; CDR2 reads FYNNEI. This CDR3 comprises 15 residues. Trimming pared 6 bases from V and 6 bases from J, leaving 18 bases between. This CDR3 is CASRDPRGAGNEQFF. As DNA, the CDR3 is TGTGCCAGCAGGGACCCCCGCGGAGCGGGCAATGAGCAGTTCTTC.

The chain employs TRBV5-6 and TRBJ2-1; TRBD1 matches at 7 bases. From germline, CDR1 is SGHDT and CDR2 YYEEEE. V was pared by 0 bases and J by 4 bases, with 7 bases of the junction left unmatched. This CDR3 spans 16 amino acids. The CDR3 here is CASSLEIMGQYNEQFF. Written as DNA, the CDR3 is TGTGCCAGCAGCTTGGAGATTATGGGACAGTACAATGAGCAGTTCTTC.

The chain employs TRBV28 and TRBJ2-5; tentatively, D is TRBD1 or TRBD2 (5 bases each). From germline, CDR1 is MDHEN and CDR2 SYDVKM. V lost 2 bases to trimming and J lost 1 base, with 11 bases between them. The CDR3 runs 15 residues. The CDR3 DNA sequence: TGTGCCAGCAGTTTAGGTGGGGGAGTCCAAGAGACCCAGTACTTC. Translating gives CASSLGGGVQETQYF.

The J gene is TRBJ2-7, the V gene TRBV7-9, with 13 nucleotides matching TRBD2. There are 16 residues in the CDR3. CDR1 is SEHNR and CDR2 is FQNEAQ in the germline V gene (reference sequence). Trimming at V came to 1 base and at J to 7 bases, leaving 7 bases not matched to a gene. DNA of the CDR3: TGTGCCAGCAGCTTAGATCCGGGACTAGCGGGAAGAGAGCAGTACTTC. Translating gives CASSLDPGLAGREQYF.

This sequence joins TRBV2 and TRBJ2-1; 11 bases map to TRBD2. Germline CDR1 is SNHLY and CDR2 is FYNNEI. V dropped 5 bases and J dropped 7; count of bases not matched to a gene: 7. This CDR3 contains 15 residues. For the CDR3, the DNA is TGTGCCAGCAGTTACCCACTAGCGGGAGAGAATGAGCAGTTCTTC. This sequence encodes CASSYPLAGENEQFF.

This clone turned up a few times. V and J are TRBV9 and TRBJ1-2; TRBD1 matches 12 bases. Germline V gives CDR1 SGDLS, CDR2 YYNGEE. V lost 2 bases, J lost 8 bases, and 7 bases stayed unmatched. CDR3 length: 15 amino acids. CDR3 nucleotides: TGTGCCAGCAGCGTGGGGGGACAGGGGGCCCAGGGCTACACCTTC. Its translation is CASSVGGQGAQGYTF.

The J gene is TRBJ1-1, the V gene TRBV5-6; the D is unclear. The V end lost 0 bases, the J end lost 1 base, and 10 bases lay between the germline ends. CDR3 size: 15 residues. CDR1 and CDR2 (germline): SGHDT, YYEEEE. As DNA, the CDR3 is TGTGCCAGCAGCTTGGCATTTAAGGAGAACACTGAAGCTTTCTTT. It yields the protein CASSLAFKENTEAFF. The complete variable domain, with remaining parts taken from reference TRBV5-6 and TRBJ1-1, reads DAGVTQSPTHLIKTRGQQVTLRCSPKSGHDTVSWYQQALGQGPQFIFQYYEEEERQRGNFPDRFSGHQFPNYSSELNVNALLLGDSALYLCASSLAFKENTEAFFGQGTRLTVV.

This clone was observed once. The V call is TRBV7-2, the J call TRBJ1-2; TRBD1 aligns across 7 bases. J lost 5 bases, V lost 4 bases, and 10 bases had no gene match. The germline V gene has CDR1 SGHTA and CDR2 FQGNSA. CDR3 length equals 15 residues. The DNA of the CDR3 is TGTGCCAGCAGCTACCGAGAACAGGGGACTTATGGCTACACCTTC. Amino acids: CASSYREQGTYGYTF.

The chain carries TRBV29-1 and TRBJ2-3; the D is unclear. CDR1 and CDR2 (germline): SQVTM, ANQGSEA. The CDR3 extends over 14 amino acids. Trimming cost V 0 bases and J 2 bases, with 9 bases left between them. The CDR3: CSVEENSPTDTQYF. As DNA, the CDR3 is TGCAGCGTTGAAGAGAACAGCCCCACAGATACGCAGTATTTT.

V is TRBV30 and J is TRBJ1-3; D unclear. Germline lookup yields CDR1 GTSNPN and CDR2 SVGIG (reference sequence). With 0 bases removed from V and 0 bases from J, the gap between germline ends came to 6 bases. CDR3 length: 14 amino acids. The CDR3, as DNA: TGTGCCTGGAGTGTTGGCAGCTCTGGAAACACCATATATTTT. Its protein is CAWSVGSSGNTIYF.

The CDR3 protein is CASSYSDSANTGELFF. As DNA, the CDR3 is TGTGCCAGCAGTTACTCCGACAGCGCGAACACCGGGGAGCTGTTTTTT. The J gene is TRBJ2-2, the V gene TRBV6-5, with a weak D call TRBD1 (5 bases). This CDR3 region has 16 residues. The V gene lost 0 bases and the J gene lost 0 bases, with 8 bases spanning the gap. Germline CDR1 and CDR2: MNHEY and SVGAGI.

The chain couples TRBV27 to TRBJ2-7; 10 bases map to TRBD2. The germline V gene has CDR1 MNHEY and CDR2 SMNVEV (reference sequence). With 4 bases clipped from V and 7 bases from J, the junction kept 13 bases outside the gene matches. CDR3 length: 16 residues. Here the CDR3 DNA reads TGTGCCAGCAGTTACACTAGCGGGACGCCTCTCGGGGAGCAGTACTTC. Protein: CASSYTSGTPLGEQYF.

This chain uses TRBV5-1 with TRBJ1-4; D is undetermined. The CDR3 length is 15 residues. Between the trimmed V and J ends, which lost 1 base and 0 bases, there was a span of 7 bases. Germline CDR1 SGHRS, CDR2 YFSETQ. For the CDR3, the DNA is TGCGCCAGCAGCTTGAACACAGCAACTAATGAAAAACTGTTTTTT. Protein sequence: CASSLNTATNEKLFF.

The chain recombines TRBV6-5 with TRBJ2-5, with 7 bases identical to TRBD1. CDR3 length: 14 amino acids. The J segment lost 4 bases and the V segment lost 7 bases, leaving 9 bases of the junction unmatched. Germline assignment: CDR1 MNHEY and CDR2 SVGAGI. This CDR3 is CASTTTGMGETQYF. The CDR3 bases are TGTGCCAGCACCACGACAGGGATGGGAGAGACCCAGTACTTC.

This rearrangement joins TRBV9 to TRBJ2-1; D gene unclear. Germline V gene sequence: CDR1 SGDLS, CDR2 YYNGEE. Deletions cut 3 bases from V and 7 bases from J, with 5 bases between. The CDR3 is made up of 11 amino acids. Written as DNA, the CDR3 is TGTGCCAGCAGCGGTCAAAATGAGCAGTTCTTC. Its protein product is CASSGQNEQFF. Combining the CDR3 with reference TRBV9 and TRBJ2-1 gives the whole variable domain DSGVTQTPKHLITATGQRVTLRCSPRSGDLSVYWYQQSLDQGLQFLIQYYNGEERAKGNILERFSAQQFPDLHSELNLSSLELGDSALYFCASSGQNEQFFGPGTRLTVL.

The chain is built from TRBV7-9 and TRBJ2-7; TRBD1 might be the D (6 bases). CDR1 is SEHNR and CDR2 is FQNEAQ in the germline V gene (reference sequence). CDR3 length: 16 amino acids. Trimming took off 5 bases at V and 2 bases at J, with 19 bases between the two ends. CDR3: CASSPKVDSVPYEQYF. The CDR3 DNA is TGTGCCAGCAGCCCGAAGGTGGACAGCGTTCCCTACGAGCAGTACTTC.

The gene calls are TRBV19 and TRBJ1-5; D is ambiguous. CDR1 and CDR2 from the germline V gene are LNHDA and SQIVND (reference sequence). V was cut by 0 bases and J by 3 bases, with 9 bases left in between. The CDR3 sequence is 15 residues long. CDR3 in DNA: TGTGCCAGTAGTATAGATGGGGAGGTCAATCAGCCCCAGCATTTT. Its protein product is CASSIDGEVNQPQHF.

The V gene is TRBV30, the J gene TRBJ2-7; TRBD1 aligns across 8 bases. Trimming at V came to 2 bases and at J to 9 bases, leaving 9 bases not matched to a gene. The CDR3 runs 13 residues. Germline CDR1 is GTSNPN and CDR2 is SVGIG (reference sequence). The CDR3 DNA is TGTGCCTGGAGTCCGGACAGGGAAACTGTGCAGTACTTC. It is translated as CAWSPDRETVQYF.

The DNA for the CDR3 is TGTGCCATCAGTGAGATTGGGACGGACGGAAACACCATATATTTT. Its protein is CAISEIGTDGNTIYF. This sequence joins TRBV10-3 and TRBJ1-3, with a possible D match to TRBD1 (5 bases). V dropped 2 bases and J dropped 4 bases, with 12 bases sitting between them. Per the germline V gene, CDR1 is ENHRY and CDR2 is SYGVKD. CDR3 length: 15 amino acids.

In its sample, this clone was seen a few times. The V call is TRBV18, the J call TRBJ2-7, with 7 bases fitting TRBD1. CDR3 length equals 14 residues. The junction had 4 bases not matched to a gene; V was cut back by 4 bases and J by 1 base. The V gene's germline CDR1 is KGHSH and CDR2 LQKENI. Written as DNA, the CDR3 is TGTGCCAGCTCACACCCGGGACAGTCCTACGAGCAGTACTTC. It specifies CASSHPGQSYEQYF.

The chain employs TRBV28 and TRBJ2-7; D perhaps matches TRBD2 (6 bases). CDR1 is MDHEN, CDR2 SYDVKM, per germline. Trimming took off 4 bases at V and 2 bases at J, with 15 bases between the two ends. The CDR3 sequence is 15 residues long. The CDR3, as DNA: TGTGCCAGCAGTTACCCCGGGACTGATCCCTACGAGCAGTACTTC. Its translation is CASSYPGTDPYEQYF.

The chain recombines TRBV25-1 with TRBJ2-7; D could derive from TRBD1 or TRBD2 (5 bases each). CDR3 size: 13 residues. The V and J ends lost 10 bases and 3 bases respectively, with 16 bases between them. CDR1 is MGHDK, CDR2 SYGVNS, per germline. The CDR3 region is CATEPGPNYEQYF. The CDR3 coding sequence is TGTGCCACCGAACCGGGGCCCAACTACGAGCAGTACTTC.

Only a few counts were recorded for this clone. The chain recombines TRBV28 with TRBJ2-2; TRBD1 or TRBD2 may be the D gene (5 bases each). Trimming cost V 6 bases and J 4 bases, with 9 bases left between them. Germline V lookup: CDR1 MDHEN, CDR2 SYDVKM. The length of the CDR3 is 13 residues. The CDR3 loop is CASRGTATGELFF. CDR3 bases: TGTGCCAGCAGGGGGACGGCCACCGGGGAGCTGTTTTTT.